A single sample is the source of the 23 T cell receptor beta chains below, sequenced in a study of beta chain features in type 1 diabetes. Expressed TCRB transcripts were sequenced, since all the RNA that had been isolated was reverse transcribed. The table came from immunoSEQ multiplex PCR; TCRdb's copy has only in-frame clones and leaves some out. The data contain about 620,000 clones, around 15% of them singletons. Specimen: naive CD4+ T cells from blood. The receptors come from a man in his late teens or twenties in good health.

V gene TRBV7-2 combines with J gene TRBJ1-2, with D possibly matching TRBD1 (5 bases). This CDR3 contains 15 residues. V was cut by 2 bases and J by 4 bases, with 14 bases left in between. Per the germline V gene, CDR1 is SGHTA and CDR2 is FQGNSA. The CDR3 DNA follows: TGTGCCAGCAGCTTAAGTAAGGGGAAGACCTATGGCTACACCTTC. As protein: CASSLSKGKTYGYTF. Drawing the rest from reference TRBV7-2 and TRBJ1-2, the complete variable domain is GAGVSQSPSNKVTEKGKDVELRCDPISGHTALYWYRQSLGQGLEFLIYFQGNSAPDKSGLPSDRFSAERTGGSVSTLTIQRTQQEDSAVYLCASSLSKGKTYGYTFGSGTRLTVV.

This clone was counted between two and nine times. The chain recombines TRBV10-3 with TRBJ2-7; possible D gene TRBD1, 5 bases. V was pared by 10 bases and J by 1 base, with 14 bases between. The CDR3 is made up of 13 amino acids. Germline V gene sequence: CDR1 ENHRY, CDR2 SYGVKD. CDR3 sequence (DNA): TGTGCCAGCACCCCCGACAGTTCCTACGAGCAGTACTTC. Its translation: CASTPDSSYEQYF.

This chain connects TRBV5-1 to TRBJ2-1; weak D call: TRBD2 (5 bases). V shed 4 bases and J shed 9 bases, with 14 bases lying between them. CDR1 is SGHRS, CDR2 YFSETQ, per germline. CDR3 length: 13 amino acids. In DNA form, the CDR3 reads TGCGCCAGCAGCGCCCTAGCAGGAGTTGAGCAGTTCTTC. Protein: CASSALAGVEQFF.

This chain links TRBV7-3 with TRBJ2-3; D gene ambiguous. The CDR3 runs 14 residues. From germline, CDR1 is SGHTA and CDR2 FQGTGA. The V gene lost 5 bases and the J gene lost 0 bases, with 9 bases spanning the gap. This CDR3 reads CASSPSGSTDTQYF. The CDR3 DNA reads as TGTGCCAGCAGCCCAAGTGGCAGCACAGATACGCAGTATTTT.

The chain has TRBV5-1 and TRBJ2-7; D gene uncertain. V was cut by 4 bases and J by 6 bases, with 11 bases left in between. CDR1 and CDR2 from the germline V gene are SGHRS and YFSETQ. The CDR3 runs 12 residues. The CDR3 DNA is TGCGCCAGCAGCCTCCGGTTGGGCGAGCAGTACTTC. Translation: CASSLRLGEQYF.

The DNA for the CDR3 is TGTGCCAGCTCACCAAATGTGCAGCCCTACGAGCAGTACTTC. Encoded protein: CASSPNVQPYEQYF. The chain combines TRBV18 with TRBJ2-7; D is unresolved. The CDR3 sequence is 14 residues long. Germline loops: CDR1 KGHSH, CDR2 LQKENI. V lost 2 bases and J 2 bases, leaving 10 bases between the germline ends.

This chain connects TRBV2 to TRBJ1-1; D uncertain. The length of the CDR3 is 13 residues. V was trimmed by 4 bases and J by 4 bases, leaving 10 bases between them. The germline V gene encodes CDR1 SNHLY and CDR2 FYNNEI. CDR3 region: CASSGDTPTEAFF. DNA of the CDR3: TGTGCCAGCAGTGGTGACACTCCCACTGAAGCTTTCTTT.

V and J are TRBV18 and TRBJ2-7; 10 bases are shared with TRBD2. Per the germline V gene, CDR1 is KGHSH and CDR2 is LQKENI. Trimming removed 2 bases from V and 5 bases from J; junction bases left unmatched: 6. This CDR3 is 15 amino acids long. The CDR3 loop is CASSPNLAGVDEQYF. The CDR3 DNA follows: TGTGCCAGCTCACCAAATCTAGCGGGAGTCGACGAGCAGTACTTC.

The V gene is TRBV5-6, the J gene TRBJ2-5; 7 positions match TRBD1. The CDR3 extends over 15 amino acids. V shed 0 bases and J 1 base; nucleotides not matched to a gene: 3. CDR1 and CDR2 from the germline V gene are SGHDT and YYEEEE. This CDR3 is CASSLATGAQETQYF. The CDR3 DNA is TGTGCCAGCAGCTTGGCCACAGGGGCCCAAGAGACCCAGTACTTC. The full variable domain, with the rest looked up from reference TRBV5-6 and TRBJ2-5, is DAGVTQSPTHLIKTRGQQVTLRCSPKSGHDTVSWYQQALGQGPQFIFQYYEEEERQRGNFPDRFSGHQFPNYSSELNVNALLLGDSALYLCASSLATGAQETQYFGPGTRLLVL.

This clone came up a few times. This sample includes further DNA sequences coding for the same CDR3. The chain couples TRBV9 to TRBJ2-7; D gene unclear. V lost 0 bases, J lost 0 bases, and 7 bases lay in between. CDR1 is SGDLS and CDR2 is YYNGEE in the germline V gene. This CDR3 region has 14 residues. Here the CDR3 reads CASSVAVSSYEQYF. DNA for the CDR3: TGTGCCAGCAGCGTAGCAGTGTCCTCCTACGAGCAGTACTTC. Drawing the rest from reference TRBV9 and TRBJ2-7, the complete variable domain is DSGVTQTPKHLITATGQRVTLRCSPRSGDLSVYWYQQSLDQGLQFLIQYYNGEERAKGNILERFSAQQFPDLHSELNLSSLELGDSALYFCASSVAVSSYEQYFGPGTRLTVT.

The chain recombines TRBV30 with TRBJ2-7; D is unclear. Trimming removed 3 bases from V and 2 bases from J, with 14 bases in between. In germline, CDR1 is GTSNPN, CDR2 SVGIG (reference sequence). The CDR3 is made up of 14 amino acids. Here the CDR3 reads CAWSPAHQTYEQYF. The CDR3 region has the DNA TGTGCCTGGAGCCCGGCGCACCAGACCTACGAGCAGTACTTC.

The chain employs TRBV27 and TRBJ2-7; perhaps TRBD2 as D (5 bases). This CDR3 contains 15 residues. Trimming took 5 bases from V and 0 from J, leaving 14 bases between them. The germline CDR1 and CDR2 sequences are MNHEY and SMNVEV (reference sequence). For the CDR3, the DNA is TGTGCCAGCAGTCTGGGGAAGACTAACTCCTACGAGCAGTACTTC. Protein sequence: CASSLGKTNSYEQYF.

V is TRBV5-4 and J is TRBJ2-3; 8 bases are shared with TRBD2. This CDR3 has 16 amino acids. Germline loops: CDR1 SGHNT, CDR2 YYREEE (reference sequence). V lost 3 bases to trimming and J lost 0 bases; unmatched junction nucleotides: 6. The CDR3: CASSSFIAGSTDTQYF. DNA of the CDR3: TGTGCCAGCAGCTCTTTTATAGCGGGAAGCACAGATACGCAGTATTTT.

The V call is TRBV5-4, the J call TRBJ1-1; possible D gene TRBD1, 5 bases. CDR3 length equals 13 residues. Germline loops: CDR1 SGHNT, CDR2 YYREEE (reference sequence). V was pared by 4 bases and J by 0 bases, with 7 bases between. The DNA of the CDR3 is TGTGCCAGCAGCCCGGACATGAACACTGAAGCTTTCTTT. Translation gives CASSPDMNTEAFF.

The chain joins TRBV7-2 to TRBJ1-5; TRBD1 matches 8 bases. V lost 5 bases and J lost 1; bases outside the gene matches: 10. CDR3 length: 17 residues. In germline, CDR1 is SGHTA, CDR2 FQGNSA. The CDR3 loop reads CASSPTGQVLSNQPQHF. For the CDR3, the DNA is TGTGCCAGCAGCCCTACGGGACAGGTATTAAGCAATCAGCCCCAGCATTTT.

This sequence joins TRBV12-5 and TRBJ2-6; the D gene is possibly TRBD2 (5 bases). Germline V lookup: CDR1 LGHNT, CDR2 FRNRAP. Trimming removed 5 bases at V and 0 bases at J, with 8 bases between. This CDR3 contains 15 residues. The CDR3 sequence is CASGAGNSGANVLTF. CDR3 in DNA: TGTGCTAGTGGTGCCGGGAACTCTGGGGCCAACGTCCTGACTTTC.

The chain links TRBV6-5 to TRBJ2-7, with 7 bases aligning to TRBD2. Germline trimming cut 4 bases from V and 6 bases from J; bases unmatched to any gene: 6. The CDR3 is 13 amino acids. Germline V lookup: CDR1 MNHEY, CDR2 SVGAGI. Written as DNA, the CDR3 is TGTGCCAGCAGTTGGGCGGGAGCGCCCGAGCAGTACTTC. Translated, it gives CASSWAGAPEQYF.

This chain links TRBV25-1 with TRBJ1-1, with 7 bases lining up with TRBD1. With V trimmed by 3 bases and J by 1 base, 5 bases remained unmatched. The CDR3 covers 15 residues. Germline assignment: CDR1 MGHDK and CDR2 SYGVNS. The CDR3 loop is CASSDPGQPNTEAFF. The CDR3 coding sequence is TGTGCCAGCAGTGACCCGGGACAGCCGAACACTGAAGCTTTCTTT.

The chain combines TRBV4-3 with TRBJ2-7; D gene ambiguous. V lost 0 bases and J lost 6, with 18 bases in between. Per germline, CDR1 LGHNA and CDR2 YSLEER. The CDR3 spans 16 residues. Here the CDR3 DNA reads TGCGCCAGCAGCCAAGATTTAGTCCGTGTATCGGGCGAGCAGTACTTC. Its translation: CASSQDLVRVSGEQYF.

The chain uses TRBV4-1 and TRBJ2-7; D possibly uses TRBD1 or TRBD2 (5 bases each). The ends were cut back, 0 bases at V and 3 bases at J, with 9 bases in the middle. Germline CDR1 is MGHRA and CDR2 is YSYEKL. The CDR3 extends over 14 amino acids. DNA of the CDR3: TGCGCCAGCAGCCAAGATCGGGGCGACTACGAGCAGTACTTC. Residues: CASSQDRGDYEQYF.

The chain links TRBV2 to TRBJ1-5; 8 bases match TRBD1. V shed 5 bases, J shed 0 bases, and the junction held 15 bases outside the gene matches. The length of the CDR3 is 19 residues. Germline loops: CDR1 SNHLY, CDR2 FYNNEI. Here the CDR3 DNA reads TGTGCCAGCAGTCCGGGGAGGGGCGACAGGGGCGTTAGCAATCAGCCCCAGCATTTT. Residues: CASSPGRGDRGVSNQPQHF.

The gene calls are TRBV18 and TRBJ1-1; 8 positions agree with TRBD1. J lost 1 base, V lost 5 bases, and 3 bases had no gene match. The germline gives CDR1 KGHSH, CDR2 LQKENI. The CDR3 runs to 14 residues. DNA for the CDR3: TGTGCCAGCTCATCCGGGACAGGGAACACTGAAGCTTTCTTT. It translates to CASSSGTGNTEAFF.

The CDR3 coding sequence is TGTGCCAGCAGTTACTCGAATAGCAATGAGCAGTTCTTC. This sequence encodes CASSYSNSNEQFF. The chain links TRBV6-6 to TRBJ2-1; D is undetermined. The germline V and J ends were trimmed by 0 bases and 6 bases, with 6 bases remaining between them. There are 13 residues in the CDR3. CDR1 and CDR2 from the germline V gene are MNHNY and SVGAGI (reference sequence).